This TCR beta chain was documented in a study of cytomegalovirus exposure and HLA in healthy donors (dated by TCRdb to about 2017). Notes on the research overall: According to an earlier analysis of a few hundred of the donors, about 170 million T cells yielded 95 million to 140 million unique TCR beta sequences and 276 Gb of sequence data. Roughly 300 gigabases of sequencing data and around 87 million unique TCR sequences were included in an early release covering roughly 700 HLA-typed donors. The genetic ancestry cluster associated with self-reported Caucasian donors included roughly 84% of the roughly 400 genotyped donors. The aim of the study was to test whether cataloging public T cell receptors could identify signatures of past pathogen exposure. The T cell repertoires of around 670 subjects were profiled by immunosequencing and related to cytomegalovirus serostatus. Along with the approximately 620-subject first cohort, a separate validation cohort of around 120 different subjects was used. To predict cytomegalovirus infection status, the study brought together high-throughput TCR immunosequencing, statistical association of individual TCRs with disease status, and machine learning. A later analysis re-examined previously published TCR beta repertoires from roughly 650 donors and added high-resolution HLA genotyping to investigate patterns of TCR occurrence. The later analysis used no new phenotypic data to find candidate immune exposures, relying instead on TCR beta sequences and their occurrence across donors. In an earlier analysis of 500 to 650 of the donors, high-throughput TCR beta sequencing was used to judge whether each TCR beta V gene segment behaved as functional or pseudogenic. Donor age, sex, ethnicity and CMV serostatus were compiled alongside the repertoire data. Genome-wide SNP genotypes for about 65% of the 666 donors were used in a later genetic analysis, which treated that subset as a discovery cohort. Every repertoire in the discovery cohort had been generated on one and the same sequencing platform. HLA typing included class I and class II loci at four-digit resolution. Typing coverage varied by locus: roughly 620-630 donors for A, B, C, DRB1 and DQB1; 522 for DQA1; 606 for DPA1; roughly 470 for DPB1. Four or five DR-DQ haplotypes were treated as single units for association and clustering because of strong linkage in the cohort. Across some 400 genotyped donors of the cohort, an average of about 200,000 unique TCR beta nucleotide sequences per donor were sequenced, and roughly 18% of those sequences were non-productive. Study-level results and caveats: A total of 150 to 200 TCR beta chains were listed by the study as associated with cytomegalovirus. According to a later analysis, TCR association rates differed among HLA loci, with DRB1 alleles showing the most associated TCRs and HLA-C alleles showing the fewest. Presence/absence analyses assumed roughly uniform sequencing depth across donors, an assumption that may not hold. Correlated functional status among segregating V segments might reflect linkage disequilibrium, but an unknown experimental factor could not be ruled out. The classifier was reported to diagnose cytomegalovirus status with high specificity and sensitivity in both the original and validation cohorts. The only immune exposure information available for the cohort was CMV serostatus. A later genetic analysis associated a missense DCLRE1C variant with V-gene and J-gene trimming of TCR beta chains, and an independent cohort replicated the association. Some IMGT-functional V segments, including TRBV6-2 and TRBV6-3, could not be distinguished by the 87-base-pair reads and were therefore excluded. An earlier analysis of several hundred of the donors showed that most TCR beta V segments appeared in productive rearrangements either about 87% or about 30% of the time, which broadly matched IMGT annotations. Across donors, most TCR sequences were observed very rarely, whereas some public TCRs were present in many individuals. Because some donors lacked HLA typing at each locus, the association tests relied only on the typed subset. It was suggested by the authors that the approach could potentially be generalized to other disease states and immunological phenotypes. A further reported finding was that TCR beta sequences accurately predicted the HLA-A and HLA-B alleles for most subjects in the first cohort. In vitro tests confirmed that a few of the cytomegalovirus-associated TCR beta chains recognize cytomegalovirus antigens. A later genetic analysis reported fewer N-insertions in productive TCRs among donors in an Asian-associated ancestry cluster than the approximately 670-donor mean. A later analysis reported that several top co-occurrence clusters appeared linked to parvovirus B19, influenza, CMV and Epstein-Barr virus. A later analysis found that HLA-associated TCR beta chains were more clonally expanded and had lower generation probabilities than equally common non-associated chains. Only TCR beta chains were sequenced in this cohort, and the absence of alpha or paired-chain data limited detectable features. Some 15 rarely observed V segments, including chromosome 9 orphons, were excluded from the earlier analysis of a few hundred of the donors because counts were too low. In a later analysis, most CMV-associated TCR beta chains were found to appear HLA-restricted, with HLA associations seemingly driven largely by CMV exposure. Assigning TCR associations to individual alleles was difficult when HLA alleles, especially DR and DQ, strongly co-occurred. A group of highly shared sequence variants was considered likely to be a technical artifact of the sequencing pipeline. In a later analysis, about 17,000 TCR beta sequences were associated with specific HLA alleles at a false discovery rate of 0.05.

Sequences LNHNV (CDR1) and YYDKDF (CDR2) are obtained from the germline V gene (reference sequence). V loses 5 bases, J loses 7 bases, and the germline ends lie 9 bases apart. Reading from cysteine to phenylalanine, the CDR3 counts 12 amino acids. The DNA shown is the 36-base CDR3, in frame from base 1. To prepare the library, the immunoSEQ multiplex PCR assay was applied. A mixture of 60 forward primers for TCR Vbeta segments and 13 reverse primers for TCR Jbeta segments was used in the multiplex PCR. The CDR3 region of rearranged TCR beta genes was amplified from genomic DNA by a multiplex PCR assay. The Illumina HiSeq System was used to sequence the amplified TCR beta libraries as 87-base-pair reads. As for how the authors treated the data: In a later analysis, some 80 million unique TCR beta chains were counted across the approximately 640 repertoires, and around 10 million of these chains were shared by at least two donors. Raw reads were error-corrected and collapsed into unique sequences with a nearest-neighbor algorithm that merged closely related sequences to remove PCR and sequencing errors. To assign V, D and J gene segments, CDR3 sequences were aligned to IMGT reference sequences. For a sequence to be retained, at least a six-nucleotide match to both a V gene segment and a J gene segment was required. A rearrangement was called productive if the CDR3 had no stop codons and remained in frame with V and J, and every other rearrangement was called non-productive. Following IMGT convention, CDR3 was defined as the stretch from the second conserved V-encoded cysteine up to the conserved J-encoded phenylalanine. The earlier analysis of some 600 of the donors excluded sequences that lacked an unambiguous match to a single V gene segment. In an earlier analysis of approximately 590 of the donors, V segments were called functional above 56.7% productive rearrangements and were called segregating when the between-donor standard deviation exceeded 5%. To diagnose cytomegalovirus status from the catalog of TCR beta chain sequences, a statistical classification framework was built. In a later analysis, TCR nucleotide sequences were compared against IMGT/GENE-DB human TR gene sequences so that V and J genes could be assigned. In a later analysis, CDR3 sequences and most-parsimonious VDJ recombination scenarios were assigned using the TCRdist pipeline. In a later analysis, each TCR beta chain was defined by its CDR3 amino acid sequence together with its V-gene family, and reads without a unique V-gene family were excluded. As a way to deal with suspected cross-contamination and a sequencing artifact, a later analysis dropped hundreds of nucleotide sequences that were highly shared and had low generation probability. In a later analysis, a clonal expansion index was calculated for each public chain from normalized within-repertoire ranks of inferred template counts. In a later analysis, generation probabilities were computed using a VDJ recombination model fitted to out-of-frame rearrangements, and the results were checked against IGoR. Hypergeometric tests were used in a later analysis to score TCR-TCR, TCR-HLA and TCR-CMV co-occurrence, with a repertoire-size bias correction applied to the TCR pairs. To estimate false discovery rates, a later analysis permuted the HLA or CMV assignments 20 times. In a later analysis, co-occurring TCRs were grouped using DBSCAN, with TCRdist sequence similarity added in when clustering inside HLA-allele-positive subsets. Repertoires with fewer than 30,000 or more than 120,000 public chains, plus five repertoires with anomalous nucleotide sharing, were excluded from co-occurrence clustering. TCRdb stores this immuneACCESS table with in-frame sequences only. Part of the clones is absent; in the studies checked, under half of the shortfall reflects unresolved V genes, and no reason is known for the rest. The V and J calls and the clone size are those of that table, but D and trimming were determined from the DNA. The sample yields 140,000 to 150,000 clones; 75% to 80% were counted once. The ten largest make up about 2.5% of the sample.

In total, 600 or so healthy bone marrow donors made up the cohort. Cohort members were all nominally healthy when sampled, although unrecorded immune exposures were likely present. The donor tested CMV seropositive and was one of the 289 seropositive cohort members. A peripheral blood sample was provided by each donor, and peripheral blood mononuclear cells were used for TCR beta sequencing. Genomic DNA extraction from the blood cell samples was performed with the Qiagen DNeasy Blood Extraction Kit. Points on this clone: Its antigen is still unknown. Per-nucleotide qualities are absent, and no much larger clonotype sits a single base away.

Sequencing input: PBMCs. This TCR was sampled from a woman aged 18-29 years in good health and CMV-seropositive. Here the chain combines TRBV15 and TRBJ1-5; a confident D gene designation cannot be given. In nucleotide form, the sequence is TGTGCCACCAGCGGTCCCTACCAGCCCCAGCATTTT. This yields the protein CATSGPYQPQHF.